Each of the 12 T cell receptor beta chains below was sequenced from the same sample in a study of OX40 agonist ivuxolimab in advanced cancers. TCRdb's table, derived via immunoSEQ multiplex PCR, lists solely in-frame clones and lacks some. The table shows some 150,000 clones, with about nine tenths occurring only once. Sample: CD4+ or CD8+ T cells sorted from blood, taken in a trial of the OX40 agonist ivuxolimab. These receptors were collected from an adult with an advanced solid tumor such as melanoma, head and neck, liver or kidney cancer.

The V gene is TRBV6-4, the J gene TRBJ2-1; TRBD1 agrees at 9 bases. With 3 bases clipped from V and 9 bases from J, the junction kept 9 bases outside the gene matches. Per the germline V gene, CDR1 is MRHNA and CDR2 is SNTAGT. The CDR3 has 15 residues. DNA of the CDR3: TGTGCCAGCAGTGAAGGGACAGGGTCGTTTTCTGAGCAGTTCTTC. As protein: CASSEGTGSFSEQFF.

V gene TRBV18 combines with J gene TRBJ1-1; 9 bases agree with TRBD1. CDR3 length: 16 residues. The ends lost 5 bases at V and 2 bases at J; junction bases unmatched: 9. The germline V gene encodes CDR1 KGHSH and CDR2 LQKENI. Here the CDR3 reads CASSTTGGQGNTEAFF. DNA of the CDR3: TGTGCCAGCTCAACCACGGGGGGACAGGGAAACACTGAAGCTTTCTTT.

This chain uses TRBV6-5 with TRBJ2-5, with 13 nucleotides matching TRBD2. From germline, CDR1 is MNHEY and CDR2 SVGAGI. Trimming at V came to 1 base and at J to 5 bases, leaving 4 bases not matched to a gene. The CDR3 sequence is 16 residues long. The CDR3 sequence is CASSYFRTSGSETQYF. CDR3 DNA: TGTGCCAGCAGTTACTTCAGGACTAGCGGGAGTGAGACCCAGTACTTC.

This chain links TRBV28 with TRBJ2-5; a possible D gene is TRBD1 (6 bases). This CDR3 spans 12 amino acids. V lost 0 bases and J lost 11, with 10 bases in between. Looked up from germline, CDR1 is MDHEN and CDR2 is SYDVKM. Written as DNA, the CDR3 is TGTGCCAGCAGTTTATGGTCGAGGGGGCAGTACTTC. It codes for CASSLWSRGQYF.

The genes are TRBV6-5 and TRBJ2-1; TRBD2 agrees at 11 bases. Germline values: CDR1 MNHEY, CDR2 SVGAGI. The V and J ends lost 4 bases and 5 bases, in that order; junction bases with no gene match: 4. CDR3 length: 15 amino acids. The CDR3 nucleotides read TGTGCCAGCAGTTTATCGGGACTAGCGGACAATGAGCAGTTCTTC. Its protein product is CASSLSGLADNEQFF.

The genes are TRBV9 and TRBJ2-6; D not certain. V lost 0 bases and J 2 bases, leaving 3 bases between the germline ends. The V gene's germline CDR1 is SGDLS and CDR2 YYNGEE. The CDR3 is made up of 14 amino acids. The CDR3 coding sequence is TGTGCCAGCAGCGTAGTGGCTGGGGCCAACGTCCTGACTTTC. Translation: CASSVVAGANVLTF.

V usage is TRBV19 and J usage is TRBJ2-7; D call uncertain. The germline gives CDR1 LNHDA, CDR2 SQIVND (reference sequence). The CDR3 runs 14 residues. V was trimmed by 5 bases and J by 0 bases, leaving 11 bases between them. The CDR3 DNA sequence: TGTGCCAGTAGTCACAGAGCGAGCTCCTACGAGCAGTACTTC. Translation: CASSHRASSYEQYF.

The V gene is TRBV28, the J gene TRBJ2-7; a weak D match, TRBD1 (5 bases). V lost 7 bases, J lost 7 bases, and 14 bases lay in between. CDR1 and CDR2 from the germline V gene are MDHEN and SYDVKM. The CDR3 loop spans 12 amino acids. This CDR3 reads CASTSGPREQYF. CDR3 sequence (DNA): TGTGCCAGCACTTCAGGGCCCAGGGAGCAGTACTTC.

The chain has TRBV5-1 and TRBJ2-5; D call uncertain. The germline V gene has CDR1 SGHRS and CDR2 YFSETQ. Trimming took 4 bases from V and 5 from J, leaving 9 bases between them. The CDR3 is 12 amino acids. CDR3 coding DNA: TGCGCCAGCAGCCTGGTAGGGGAGACCCAGTACTTC. It codes for CASSLVGETQYF.

The chain joins TRBV7-3 to TRBJ2-7, with TRBD1 as a possible D gene (5 bases). CDR3 size: 14 residues. V lost 2 bases and J 2 bases, leaving 10 bases between the germline ends. Germline V gene sequence: CDR1 SGHTA, CDR2 FQGTGA. This chain's CDR3 is CASSLQGPPYEQYF. CDR3 DNA: TGTGCCAGCAGCTTACAGGGTCCGCCCTACGAGCAGTACTTC.

The chain is built from TRBV7-2 and TRBJ2-5; TRBD1 agrees at 9 bases. After removal of 5 bases from V and 4 bases from J, the junction contained 14 bases not matched to a gene. This CDR3 is 17 amino acids long. Germline V lookup: CDR1 SGHTA, CDR2 FQGNSA. The CDR3 DNA sequence: TGTGCCAGCAGCCCCCGCCGAGGGACAGGGAGTCGAGAGACCCAGTACTTC. It translates to CASSPRRGTGSRETQYF.

The genes are TRBV28 and TRBJ1-6, with TRBD1 as a possible D gene (5 bases). CDR1 and CDR2 from the germline V gene are MDHEN and SYDVKM. Between the trimmed V and J ends, which lost 5 bases and 7 bases, there was a span of 15 bases. CDR3 length equals 15 residues. The CDR3 DNA sequence: TGTGCCAGCAGTCCCACCGACAGTTCCAATTCACCCCTCCACTTT. Translation: CASSPTDSSNSPLHF.